This entry features one T cell receptor beta chain sequence. Antigen: not known. This entry belongs to a study of identical twins. This CDR3 has 14 residues. Germline-derived CDR1 and CDR2 are MNHNY and SVGAGI (reference sequence). V lost 5 bases to trimming and J lost 1 base, with 10 bases between them. cDNA molecules carried unique molecular identifiers, and template switching added a universal primer site. One entry per CDR3 protein, called by TCRdb with MiXCR from the 5' RACE reads. Among roughly 1.6 million distinct CDR3 sequences, around a third were seen once, and the ten largest hold about 0.27%. Findings of the study overall: Insertions were fewer in abundant cord blood beta clonotypes, whereas memory repertoires showed none of this pattern. Monozygotic twin pairs showed more out-of-frame TCR alpha sharing than models estimated.

The material sequenced was cord blood. The sequence came from a newborn girl in good health. The chain links TRBV6-6 to TRBJ2-3, with D unresolved. CDR3 protein: CASSPWTRTDTQYF. In nucleotides, the CDR3 is TGTGCCAGCAGTCCGTGGACGCGCACAGATACGCAGTATTTT.